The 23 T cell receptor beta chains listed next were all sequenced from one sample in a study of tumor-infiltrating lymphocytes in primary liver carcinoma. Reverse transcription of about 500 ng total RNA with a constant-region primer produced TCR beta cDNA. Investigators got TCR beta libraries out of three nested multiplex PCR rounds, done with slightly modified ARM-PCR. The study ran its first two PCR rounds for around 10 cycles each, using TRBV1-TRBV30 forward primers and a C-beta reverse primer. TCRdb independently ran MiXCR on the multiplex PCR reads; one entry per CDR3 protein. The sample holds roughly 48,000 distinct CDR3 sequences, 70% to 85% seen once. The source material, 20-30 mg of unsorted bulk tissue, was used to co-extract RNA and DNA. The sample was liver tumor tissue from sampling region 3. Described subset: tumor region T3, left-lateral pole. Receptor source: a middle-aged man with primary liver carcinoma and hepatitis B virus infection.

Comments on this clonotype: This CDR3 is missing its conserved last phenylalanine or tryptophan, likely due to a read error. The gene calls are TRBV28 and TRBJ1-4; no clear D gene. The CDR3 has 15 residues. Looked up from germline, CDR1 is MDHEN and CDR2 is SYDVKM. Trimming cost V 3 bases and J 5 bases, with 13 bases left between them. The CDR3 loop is CASSFPTGVNEKLFS. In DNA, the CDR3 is TGTGCCAGCAGTTTCCCGACTGGGGTGAATGAAAAACTGTTTTCT.

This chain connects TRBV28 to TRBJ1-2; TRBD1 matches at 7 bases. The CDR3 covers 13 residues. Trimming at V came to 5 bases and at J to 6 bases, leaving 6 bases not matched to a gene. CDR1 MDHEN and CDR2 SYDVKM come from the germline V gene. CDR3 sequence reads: CASSEGANNGYTF. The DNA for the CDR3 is TGTGCCAGCAGTGAGGGGGCGAACAATGGCTACACCTTC.

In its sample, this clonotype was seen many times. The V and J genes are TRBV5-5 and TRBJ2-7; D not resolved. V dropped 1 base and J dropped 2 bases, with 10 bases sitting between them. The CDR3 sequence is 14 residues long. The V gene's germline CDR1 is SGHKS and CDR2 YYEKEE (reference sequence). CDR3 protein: CASSLRDGPYEQYF. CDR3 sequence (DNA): TGTGCCAGCAGCTTGCGCGACGGCCCCTACGAGCAGTACTTC.

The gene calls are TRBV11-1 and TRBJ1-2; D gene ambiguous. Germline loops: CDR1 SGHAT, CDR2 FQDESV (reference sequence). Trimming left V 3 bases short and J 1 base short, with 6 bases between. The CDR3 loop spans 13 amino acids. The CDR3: CASSLVHNYGYTF. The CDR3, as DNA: TGTGCCAGCAGCTTGGTCCATAACTATGGCTACACCTTC. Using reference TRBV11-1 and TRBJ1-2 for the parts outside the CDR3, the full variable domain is EAEVAQSPRYKITEKSQAVAFWCDPISGHATLYWYRQILGQGPELLVQFQDESVVDDSQLPKDRFSAERLKGVDSTLKIQPAELGDSAMYLCASSLVHNYGYTFGSGTRLTVV.

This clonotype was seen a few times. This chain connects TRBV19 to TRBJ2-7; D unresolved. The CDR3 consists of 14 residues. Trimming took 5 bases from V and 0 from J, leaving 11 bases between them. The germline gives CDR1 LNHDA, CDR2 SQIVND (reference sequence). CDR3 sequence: CASSVSASSYEQYF. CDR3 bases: TGTGCCAGTAGTGTCAGCGCCTCCTCCTACGAGCAGTACTTC.

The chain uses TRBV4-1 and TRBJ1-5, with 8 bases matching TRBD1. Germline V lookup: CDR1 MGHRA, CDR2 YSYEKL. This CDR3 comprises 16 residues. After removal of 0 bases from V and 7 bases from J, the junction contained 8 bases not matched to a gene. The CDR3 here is CASSQDTDRVGQPQHF. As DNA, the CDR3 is TGCGCCAGCAGCCAAGACACGGACAGGGTAGGCCAGCCCCAGCATTTT.

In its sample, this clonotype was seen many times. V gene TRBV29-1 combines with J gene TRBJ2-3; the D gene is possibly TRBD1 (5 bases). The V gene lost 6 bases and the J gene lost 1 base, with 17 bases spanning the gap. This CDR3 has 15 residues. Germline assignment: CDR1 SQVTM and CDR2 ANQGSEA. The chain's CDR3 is CSVDYKGSGTDTQYF. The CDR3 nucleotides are TGCAGCGTGGATTATAAGGGGTCTGGCACAGATACGCAGTATTTT.

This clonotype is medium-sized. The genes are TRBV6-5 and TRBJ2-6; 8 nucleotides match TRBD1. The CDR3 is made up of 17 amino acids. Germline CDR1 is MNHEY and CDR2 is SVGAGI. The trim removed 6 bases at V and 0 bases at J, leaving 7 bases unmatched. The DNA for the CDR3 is TGTGCCAGCAGATTAGGACAGGGATCCTCTGGGGCCAACGTCCTGACTTTC. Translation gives CASRLGQGSSGANVLTF.

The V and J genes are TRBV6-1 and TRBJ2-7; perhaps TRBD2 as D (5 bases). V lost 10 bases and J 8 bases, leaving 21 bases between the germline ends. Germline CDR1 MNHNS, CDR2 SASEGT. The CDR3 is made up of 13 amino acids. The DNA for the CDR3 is TGTGCCACCCTGGGATTAGCGAACCACAAGCAGTACTTC. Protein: CATLGLANHKQYF.

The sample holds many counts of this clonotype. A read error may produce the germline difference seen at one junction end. CDR3 DNA sequence: TGTGCCAGCAGTTCTGGGACTGTCTCCAACGAGCAGTACTTC. Its protein is CASSSGTVSNEQYF. This chain uses TRBV12-3 or TRBV12-4 with TRBJ2-7; possible D gene TRBD2, 6 bases. The CDR3 has 14 residues.

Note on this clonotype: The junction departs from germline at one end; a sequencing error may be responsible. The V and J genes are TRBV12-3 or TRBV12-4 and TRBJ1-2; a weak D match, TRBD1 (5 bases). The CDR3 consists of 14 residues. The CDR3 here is CASSLLQGAHGYAF. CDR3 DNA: TGTGCCAGCAGTTTATTGCAGGGTGCGCATGGTTACGCCTTC.

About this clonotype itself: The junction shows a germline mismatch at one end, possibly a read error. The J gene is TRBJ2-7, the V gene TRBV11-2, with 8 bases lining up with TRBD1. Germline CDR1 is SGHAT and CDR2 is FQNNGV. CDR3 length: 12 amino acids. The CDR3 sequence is CASRFLRGQRYF. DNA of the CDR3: TGCGCCAGCAGGTTTCTCAGGGGGCAGCGGTACTTC.

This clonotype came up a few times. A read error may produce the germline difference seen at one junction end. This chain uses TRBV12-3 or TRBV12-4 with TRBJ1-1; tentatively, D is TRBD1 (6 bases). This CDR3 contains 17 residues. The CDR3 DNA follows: TGTGCCAGCAGTTCAGTCTGGGGGACATCAATGAATACTGAAGCTTTCTTT. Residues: CASSSVWGTSMNTEAFF.

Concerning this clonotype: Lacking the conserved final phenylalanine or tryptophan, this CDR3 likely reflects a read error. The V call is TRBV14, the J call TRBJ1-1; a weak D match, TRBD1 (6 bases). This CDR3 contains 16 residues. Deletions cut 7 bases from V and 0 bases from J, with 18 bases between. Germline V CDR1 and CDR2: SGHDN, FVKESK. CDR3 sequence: CASIQYQGTLNTEAFY. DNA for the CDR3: TGTGCCAGCATCCAGTACCAGGGGACACTGAACACTGAAGCTTTCTAT.

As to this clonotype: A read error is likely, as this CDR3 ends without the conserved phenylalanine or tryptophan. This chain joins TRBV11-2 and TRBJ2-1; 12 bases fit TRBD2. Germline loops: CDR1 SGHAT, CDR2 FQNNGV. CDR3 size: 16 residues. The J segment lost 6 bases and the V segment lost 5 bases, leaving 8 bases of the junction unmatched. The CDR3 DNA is TGTGCCAGCAGCCTTCGACTAGCGGGGGATTTCAATGAGCAGTTCATC. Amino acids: CASSLRLAGDFNEQFI.

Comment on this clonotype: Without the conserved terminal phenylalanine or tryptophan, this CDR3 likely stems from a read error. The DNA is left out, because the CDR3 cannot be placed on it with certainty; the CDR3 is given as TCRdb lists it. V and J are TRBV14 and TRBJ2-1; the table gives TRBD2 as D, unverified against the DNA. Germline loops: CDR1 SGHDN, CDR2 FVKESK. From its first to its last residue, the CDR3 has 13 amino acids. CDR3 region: CAGSPGTRDEPFL.

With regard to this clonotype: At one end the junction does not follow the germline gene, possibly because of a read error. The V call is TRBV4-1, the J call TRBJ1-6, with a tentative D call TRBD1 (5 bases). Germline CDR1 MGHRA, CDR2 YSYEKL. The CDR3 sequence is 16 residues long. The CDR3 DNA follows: TGCGCCAGCAGCCATCTCACAGGAAAGGCTAATCCACCCCTCCACTTT. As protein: CASSHLTGKANPPLHF.

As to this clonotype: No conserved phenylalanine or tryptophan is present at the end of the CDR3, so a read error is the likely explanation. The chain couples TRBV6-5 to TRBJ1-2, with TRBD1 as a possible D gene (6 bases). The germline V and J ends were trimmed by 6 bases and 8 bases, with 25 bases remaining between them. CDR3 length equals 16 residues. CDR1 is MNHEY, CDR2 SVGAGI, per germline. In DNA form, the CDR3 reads TGTGCCAGCAGCCTCGGACCCCGGGACACCCTCTACGGCTACACCCTC. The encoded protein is CASSLGPRDTLYGYTL.

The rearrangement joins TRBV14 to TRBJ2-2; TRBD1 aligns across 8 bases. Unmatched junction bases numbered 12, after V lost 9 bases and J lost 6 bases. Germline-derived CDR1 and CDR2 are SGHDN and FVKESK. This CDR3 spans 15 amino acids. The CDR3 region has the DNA TGTGCCAGGAGACGGACAGGGTCGGTAGCCGGGGAGCTGTTTTTT. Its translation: CARRRTGSVAGELFF.

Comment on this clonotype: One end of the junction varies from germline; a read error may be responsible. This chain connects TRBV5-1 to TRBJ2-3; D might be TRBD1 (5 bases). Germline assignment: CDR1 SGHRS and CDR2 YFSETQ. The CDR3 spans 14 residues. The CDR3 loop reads CASSSGKQTDTQYF. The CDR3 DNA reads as TGCGCCAGCAGCTCCGGAAAGCAGACAGATACTCAGTATTTT.

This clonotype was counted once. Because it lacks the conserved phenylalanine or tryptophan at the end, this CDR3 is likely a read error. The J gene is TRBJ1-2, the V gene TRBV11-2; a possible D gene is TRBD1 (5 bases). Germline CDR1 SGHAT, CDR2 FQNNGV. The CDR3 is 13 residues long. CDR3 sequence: CGGSLEGHYGYTL. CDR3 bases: TGTGGCGGCAGCTTAGAGGGGCACTATGGCTACACCTTG.

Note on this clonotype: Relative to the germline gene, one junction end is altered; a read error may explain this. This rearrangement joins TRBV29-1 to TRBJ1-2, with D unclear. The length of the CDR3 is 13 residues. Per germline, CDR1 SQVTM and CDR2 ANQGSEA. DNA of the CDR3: TGCAGGGTTGAAGCACCAGGAGTTGGTGGCCACACCTTC. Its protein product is CRVEAPGVGGHTF.

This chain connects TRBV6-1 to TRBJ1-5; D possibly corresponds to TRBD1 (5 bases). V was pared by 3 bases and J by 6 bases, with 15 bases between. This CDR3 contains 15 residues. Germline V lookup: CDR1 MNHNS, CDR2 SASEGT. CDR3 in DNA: TGTGCCAGCAGTGAGGCCGTAAGAGGGGCTCAGCCCCAGCATTTT. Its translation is CASSEAVRGAQPQHF.